Sequencing of this TCR beta chain was carried out in a study of control samples from healthy donors and cancer patients. The data were produced by immunoSEQ multiplex PCR, yet TCRdb's version contains in-frame clones alone and is incomplete. The repertoire holds some 49,000 clones, just over 90% seen once, with 0.65% to 0.95% in the top ten. Sequencing was done on a sample of PBMCs. The clonotype originates from a man aged 25 to 45 with colorectal cancer.

Written as DNA, the CDR3 is TGTGCCAGCAGCTGGGGAGACTCCTACGAGCAGTACTTC. Its protein product is CASSWGDSYEQYF. The chain carries TRBV5-4 and TRBJ2-7, with TRBD2 as a possible D gene (5 bases). V was clipped by 3 bases and J by 0 bases, with 7 bases between them. The CDR3 extends over 13 amino acids. Germline assignment: CDR1 SGHNT and CDR2 YYREEE (reference sequence).